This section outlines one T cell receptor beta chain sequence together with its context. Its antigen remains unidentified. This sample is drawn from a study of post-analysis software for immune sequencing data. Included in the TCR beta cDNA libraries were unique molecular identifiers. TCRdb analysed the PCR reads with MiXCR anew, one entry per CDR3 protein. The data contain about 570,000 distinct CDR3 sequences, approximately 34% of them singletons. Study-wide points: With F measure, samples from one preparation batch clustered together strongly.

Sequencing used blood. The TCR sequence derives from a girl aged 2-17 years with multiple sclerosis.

CDR3 residues: CASSQEGGINSPLHF. The CDR3 DNA reads TGTGCCAGCAGCCAAGAGGGGGGGATTAATTCACCCCTCCACTTT. The genes are TRBV3-1 and TRBJ1-6, with D possibly matching TRBD1 (5 bases). The CDR3 is made up of 15 amino acids. CDR1 and CDR2 (germline): LGHDT, YNNKEL (reference sequence). V was shortened by 0 bases and J by 6 bases, with 9 bases between the two germline ends.